This T cell receptor (beta chain) emerged from a study of T cells after yellow fever vaccination. One entry per CDR3 protein results from TCRdb running MiXCR on the 5' RACE reads. The sample consists of about 45,000 distinct CDR3 sequences, about 6.8% of them appearing once. This clonotype was picked up a small number of times. The CDR3 is 11 residues long. Trimming cost V 3 bases and J 9 bases, with 9 bases left between them. Looked up from germline, CDR1 is SNHLY and CDR2 is FYNNEI. The chain couples TRBV2 to TRBJ2-7; D is ambiguous. The TCR originated in a man younger than 45 who received the YFV17D yellow fever vaccine. Here the sequenced sample was CD8+ T cells not binding an NS4B(214-222) dextramer, sorted from PBMCs, taken 45 days after the yellow fever booster vaccination. The CDR3 is CASSDPTGQYF. The CDR3 nucleotides are TGTGCCAGCAGTGACCCAACCGGGCAGTACTTC.